The following is a T cell receptor beta chain sequence with its context. What it recognizes is unknown. The data derive from a study of T cell responses to AZD1222 COVID-19 vaccine. Broader study findings: Baseline seropositives among AZD1222 recipients totaled only 5 to 7.

Germline V gene sequence: CDR1 SGHRS, CDR2 YFSETQ. V shed 0 bases and J shed 5 bases, with 11 bases lying between them. CDR3 size: 14 residues. The table came from immunoSEQ multiplex PCR; TCRdb's copy has only in-frame clones and leaves some out. This table holds 50,000 to 55,000 clones, around 84% found once. This clonotype was sampled from an adult in good health. V and J are TRBV5-1 and TRBJ2-5; the D is unclear. The sequences come from peripheral blood, collected on day 0 of AZD1222 vaccination. This CDR3 reads CASSLGAGWETQYF. CDR3 DNA: TGCGCCAGCAGCTTGGGGGCAGGATGGGAGACCCAGTACTTC.